The 11 T cell receptor beta chains presented below share a single source sample, sequenced in a study of blood T cell repertoires in COVID-19. Clones were sequenced by immunoSEQ multiplex PCR, and TCRdb holds only the in-frame ones, with some missing. Counted here are about 100,000 clones, 90% to 95% occurring once; the ten biggest clones make up under 2%. Sequences were obtained from peripheral blood. All receptors derive from a human donor with active COVID-19. The donor label of this sample is uncertain.

The chain is built from TRBV20-1 and TRBJ2-2; 8 nucleotides agree with TRBD2. The CDR3 has 15 amino acids. V lost 6 bases, J lost 0 bases, and 6 bases stayed unmatched. Germline V gene lookup returns CDR1 DFQATT and CDR2 SNEGSKA (reference sequence). This CDR3 is CSASELAANTGELFF. The CDR3 nucleotides read TGCAGTGCCAGTGAACTAGCGGCGAACACCGGGGAGCTGTTTTTT.

The rearrangement joins TRBV3-1 (or the pseudogene TRBV3-2) to TRBJ1-2, with D perhaps TRBD1 (5 bases). CDR3 length: 16 residues. Trimming removed 5 bases at V and 3 bases at J, with 19 bases between. CDR1 and CDR2 (germline): LGHDT, YNNKEL (reference sequence). The CDR3 here is CASSSGGVVDDYGYTF. The CDR3 nucleotides read TGTGCCAGCAGCTCCGGGGGGGTGGTAGACGACTATGGCTACACCTTC.

This clone was recorded once. The chain joins TRBV28 to TRBJ2-7, with D hard to call. V gave up 2 bases and J gave up 7 bases, with 12 bases separating them. This CDR3 contains 13 residues. The germline CDR1 and CDR2 sequences are MDHEN and SYDVKM. CDR3 residues: CASSLPQTREQYF. In DNA, the CDR3 is TGTGCCAGCAGTTTACCTCAGACGAGGGAGCAGTACTTC.

The V and J genes are TRBV9 and TRBJ2-1; 9 nucleotides align to TRBD1. This CDR3 region has 14 residues. CDR1 is SGDLS, CDR2 YYNGEE, per germline. V shed 0 bases and J 8 bases; nucleotides not matched to a gene: 3. CDR3 sequence (DNA): TGTGCCAGCAGCGTAGTAACAGGGGGCCATGAGCAGTTCTTC. As protein: CASSVVTGGHEQFF.

The genes are TRBV27 and TRBJ2-1; the D is unclear. The CDR3 is 12 residues long. V lost 2 bases to trimming and J lost 9 bases, with 8 bases between them. Germline V CDR1 and CDR2: MNHEY, SMNVEV (reference sequence). The CDR3 nucleotides read TGTGCCAGCAGTTTACAACGAGGTGAGCAGTTCTTC. This encodes CASSLQRGEQFF.

This chain's CDR3 is CASSLLVNRGDNEKLFF. The CDR3 DNA follows: TGCGCCAGCAGCTTGCTTGTTAACCGGGGGGACAATGAAAAACTGTTTTTT. The chain is built from TRBV5-1 and TRBJ1-4; tentatively, D is TRBD1 (5 bases). The V end was cut by 1 base, the J end by 5 bases, with 18 bases between. Germline lookup yields CDR1 SGHRS and CDR2 YFSETQ. The length of the CDR3 is 17 residues.

The J gene is TRBJ2-7, the V gene TRBV28; D gene uncertain. Germline-derived CDR1 and CDR2 are MDHEN and SYDVKM. Trimming shortened V by 4 bases and J by 6 bases, and 10 bases separated the two germline ends. CDR3 length: 12 amino acids. CDR3 DNA sequence: TGTGCCAGCAGTTCCCCCCCCGGCGAGCAGTACTTC. The encoded protein is CASSSPPGEQYF. The complete variable domain, with remaining parts taken from reference TRBV28 and TRBJ2-7, reads DVKVTQSSRYLVKRTGEKVFLECVQDMDHENMFWYRQDPGLGLRLIYFSYDVKMKEKGDIPEGYSVSREKKERFSLILESASTNQTSMYLCASSSPPGEQYFGPGTRLTVT.

The V and J genes are TRBV18 and TRBJ2-1, with a tentative D call TRBD2 (6 bases). There are 12 residues in the CDR3. V dropped 6 bases and J dropped 10 bases, with 13 bases sitting between them. Per the germline V gene, CDR1 is KGHSH and CDR2 is LQKENI. In nucleotides, the CDR3 is TGTGCCAGCTCCCCGCGGGACGTAGAGCAGTTCTTC. It yields the protein CASSPRDVEQFF.

V is TRBV4-2 and J is TRBJ2-1, with 11 nucleotides matching TRBD2. V lost 2 bases, J lost 8 bases, and 11 bases stayed unmatched. Germline V gene lookup returns CDR1 LGHNA and CDR2 YNFKEQ. The CDR3 is 17 amino acids. In DNA form, the CDR3 reads TGTGCCAGCAGCCAACTACAAACTAGCGGGGGTACGGATGAGCAGTTCTTC. Translating gives CASSQLQTSGGTDEQFF.

The chain is built from TRBV2 and TRBJ1-2; D is unresolved. The V end was cut by 7 bases, the J end by 7 bases, with 13 bases between. The CDR3 contains 12 residues. Germline values: CDR1 SNHLY, CDR2 FYNNEI. This CDR3 reads CASTPSGFGYTF. The CDR3, as DNA: TGTGCCAGCACCCCGTCAGGATTTGGCTACACCTTC.

This clone was observed once. The rearrangement joins TRBV7-2 to TRBJ1-2, with a tentative D call TRBD1 (5 bases). The CDR3 has 18 residues. The germline gives CDR1 SGHTA, CDR2 FQGNSA. V dropped 2 bases and J dropped 9 bases, with 28 bases sitting between them. CDR3 sequence reads: CASSLTGGGVIQRFSYTF. CDR3 nucleotides: TGTGCCAGCAGCTTAACCGGGGGAGGGGTTATACAGAGATTTAGCTACACCTTC. Full variable domain (outside the CDR3, taken from reference TRBV7-2 and TRBJ1-2): GAGVSQSPSNKVTEKGKDVELRCDPISGHTALYWYRQSLGQGLEFLIYFQGNSAPDKSGLPSDRFSAERTGGSVSTLTIQRTQQEDSAVYLCASSLTGGGVIQRFSYTFGSGTRLTVV.